A selection of T cell receptor beta chains follows, all from one sample in a study of blood T cell repertoires in COVID-19. The method was immunoSEQ multiplex PCR; TCRdb's version includes in-frame clones alone and lacks a portion of them. The table includes about 140,000 clones, 84% detected once. Sample: peripheral blood. All receptors come from a woman of 80 years or more in a cohort sampled during active or convalescent COVID-19. Each CDR3 is given with its conserved first and last residue. A D gene is named only where the DNA matches it firmly. Expanded clones get a size class; other rows say once, few or many, or leave the size out.

>-|TRBJ2-2|TRBV5-1|-
CASSYDIGELFF
TGCGCCAGCAGCTACGACATCGGGGAGCTGTTTTTT
>-|TRBJ1-4|TRBV29-1|-
CSVLHLSGEKLFF
TGCAGCGTCTTGCACCTATCGGGTGAAAAACTGTTTTTT
>-|TRBJ2-5|TRBV19|-
CATSMSKQETQYF
TGTGCCACCTCAATGAGTAAACAAGAGACCCAGTACTTC
>-|TRBJ2-1|TRBV9|-
CASSDSSYNEQFF
TGTGCCAGCAGCGATAGCTCCTACAATGAGCAGTTCTTC
>-|TRBJ2-6|TRBV6-5|TRBD1
CASLDRAGANVLTF
TGTGCCAGCCTAGACAGGGCCGGGGCCAACGTCCTGACTTTC
>-|TRBJ1-1|TRBV5-5|-
CASSLARDTEAFF
TGTGCCAGCAGCTTGGCGAGGGACACTGAAGCTTTCTTT
>-|TRBJ1-2|TRBV18|-
CASSPLDTTRWNYGYTF
TGTGCCAGCTCACCCCTGGACACGACGAGGTGGAACTATGGCTACACCTTC
>-|TRBJ2-5|TRBV6-5|-
CASSSSHRDQETQYF
TGTGCCAGCAGTTCCTCTCACAGGGACCAAGAGACCCAGTACTTC
>-|TRBJ1-1|TRBV11-2|TRBD1
CASSPRTGGNTEAFF
TGTGCCAGCAGCCCGAGGACAGGGGGGAACACTGAAGCTTTCTTT
>-|TRBJ2-1|TRBV10-3|TRBD2
CAIQESGGAFHEQFF
TGTGCCATACAGGAAAGCGGGGGGGCCTTCCATGAGCAGTTCTTC
>-|TRBJ2-5|TRBV6-5|TRBD1
CASSAVQGAHGTQYF
TGTGCCAGCAGCGCCGTACAGGGGGCGCACGGGACCCAGTACTTC
>-|TRBJ1-3|TRBV27|-
CASSLYGEAGNTIYF
TGTGCCAGCAGTTTATACGGGGAGGCTGGAAACACCATATATTTT
>once|TRBJ2-5|TRBV19|-
CASSIGPRSETQYF
TGTGCCAGTAGTATTGGGCCCCGCAGTGAGACCCAGTACTTC
>-|TRBJ2-1|TRBV2|-
CASEGSRVSEQFF
TGTGCCAGCGAGGGCTCGCGTGTCAGTGAGCAGTTCTTC
>-|TRBJ1-2|TRBV5-1|TRBD1
CASSQTAGGPYGYTF
TGCGCCAGCAGCCAGACCGCAGGGGGCCCCTATGGCTACACCTTC
>-|TRBJ1-2|TRBV30|-
CAWSNGANYGYTF
TGTGCCTGGAGTAACGGGGCTAACTATGGCTACACCTTC
>-|TRBJ1-1|TRBV5-1|-
CASSLVAGHDTEAFF
TGCGCCAGCAGCTTGGTTGCAGGCCACGACACTGAAGCTTTCTTT
>few|TRBJ2-7|TRBV6-1|TRBD2
CASSDAGTSFYEQYF
TGTGCCAGCAGTGACGCCGGGACTAGCTTCTACGAGCAGTACTTC
>-|TRBJ1-6|TRBV19|-
CASREGNSPLHF
TGTGCCAGTAGGGAGGGGAATTCACCCCTCCACTTT
>-|TRBJ1-2|TRBV9|-
CASSPRPRDYGYTF
TGTGCCAGCAGCCCACGACCGAGGGACTATGGCTACACCTTC
>-|TRBJ1-1|TRBV6-6|-
CASSKGQWGSEAFF
TGTGCCAGCAGTAAAGGACAATGGGGAAGTGAAGCTTTCTTT
>few|TRBJ2-3|TRBV18|TRBD2
CASSQLAESTDTQYF
TGTGCCAGCTCTCAACTAGCGGAGAGCACAGATACGCAGTATTTT
>-|TRBJ2-2|TRBV9|TRBD2
CASSVVAGANTGELFF
TGTGCCAGCAGCGTAGTCGCGGGGGCGAACACCGGGGAGCTGTTTTTT
>once|TRBJ1-3|TRBV6-5|-
CASSYSWREPGNTIYF
TGTGCCAGCAGTTACTCGTGGCGGGAGCCTGGAAACACCATATATTTT
>few|TRBJ1-5|TRBV9|TRBD1
CASSPLQGRQILSSQHF
TGTGCCAGCAGCCCTTTACAGGGGCGACAGATTTTATCGTCCCAGCATTTT
>-|TRBJ1-1|TRBV6-5|-
CASRHFTGANTEAFF
TGTGCCAGCAGGCATTTTACAGGAGCGAACACTGAAGCTTTCTTT
>-|TRBJ1-2|TRBV7-2|-
CASSLGGIGDGYTF
TGTGCCAGCAGCTTAGGCGGGATAGGGGATGGCTACACCTTC
>-|TRBJ1-3|TRBV29-1|-
CSVKFDSSGNTIYF
TGCAGCGTTAAGTTCGACAGCTCTGGAAACACCATATATTTT
>-|TRBJ1-1|TRBV6-5|TRBD1
CASNNDRVNTEAFF
TGTGCCAGCAACAATGACAGGGTAAACACTGAAGCTTTCTTT
>many|TRBJ1-5|TRBV2|-
CASRGDTISQPQHF
TGTGCCAGCCGGGGGGACACCATTTCTCAGCCCCAGCATTTT
>-|TRBJ1-2|TRBV29-1|-
CSVEGQWAGGYTF
TGCAGCGTTGAAGGCCAGTGGGCGGGTGGCTACACCTTC
>once|TRBJ2-2|TRBV11-2|-
CASSLRGTTGELFF
TGTGCCAGCAGCTTACGAGGAACGACCGGGGAGCTGTTTTTT
>-|TRBJ1-5|TRBV15|-
CATSRDFYQPQHF
TGTGCCACCAGCAGAGATTTCTATCAGCCCCAGCATTTT